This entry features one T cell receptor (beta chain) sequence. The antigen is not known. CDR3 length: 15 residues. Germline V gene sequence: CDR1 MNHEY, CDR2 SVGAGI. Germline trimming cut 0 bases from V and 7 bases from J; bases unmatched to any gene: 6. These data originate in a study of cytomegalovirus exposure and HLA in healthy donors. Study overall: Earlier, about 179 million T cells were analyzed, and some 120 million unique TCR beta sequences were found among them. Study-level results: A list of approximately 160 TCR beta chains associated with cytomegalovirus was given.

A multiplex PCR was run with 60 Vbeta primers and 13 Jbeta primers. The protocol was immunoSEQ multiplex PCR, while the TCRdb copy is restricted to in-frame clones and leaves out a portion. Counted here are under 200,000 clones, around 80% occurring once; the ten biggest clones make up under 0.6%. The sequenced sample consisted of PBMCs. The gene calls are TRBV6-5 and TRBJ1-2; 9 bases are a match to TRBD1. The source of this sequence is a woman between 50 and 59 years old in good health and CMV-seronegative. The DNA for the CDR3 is TGTGCCAGCAGTTACTCCGGACAGGGGCGGTTTGGCTACACCTTC. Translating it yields CASSYSGQGRFGYTF.